One sample yielded the 16 T cell receptor beta chains listed below, sequenced in a study of blood T cell repertoires in COVID-19. Some clones are missing from TCRdb's copy, which holds only in-frame ones; the method was immunoSEQ multiplex PCR. Of 250,000 to 300,000 clones listed, 70% to 90% are singletons. Sequencing used PBMCs or T cells enriched from blood (not recorded which). The receptor set was obtained from a man aged 18 to 30 who had recovered from COVID-19.

This clone occurred once. The chain is built from TRBV19 and TRBJ1-6, with D possibly TRBD1 on 6 matching bases. There are 14 residues in the CDR3. From germline, CDR1 is LNHDA and CDR2 SQIVND (reference sequence). V was pared by 4 bases and J by 7 bases, with 11 bases between. The CDR3 sequence is CASSKGDRNSPLHF. As DNA, the CDR3 is TGTGCCAGTAGTAAGGGGGATCGGAATTCACCCCTCCACTTT.

The V call is TRBV28, the J call TRBJ1-1; 9 positions agree with TRBD1. This CDR3 contains 16 residues. Losses at the gene ends were 7 bases for V and 3 bases for J; bases not matched to a gene: 12. Looked up from germline, CDR1 is MDHEN and CDR2 is SYDVKM. The CDR3: CASIPLQGARDTEAFF. In nucleotides, the CDR3 is TGTGCCAGCATCCCCCTACAGGGGGCGCGTGACACTGAAGCTTTCTTT. The full variable domain, its missing parts supplied by reference TRBV28 and TRBJ1-1, is DVKVTQSSRYLVKRTGEKVFLECVQDMDHENMFWYRQDPGLGLRLIYFSYDVKMKEKGDIPEGYSVSREKKERFSLILESASTNQTSMYLCASIPLQGARDTEAFFGQGTRLTVV.

The V call is TRBV4-1, the J call TRBJ2-7, with 11 nucleotides matching TRBD2. The CDR3 consists of 15 residues. Germline-derived CDR1 and CDR2 are MGHRA and YSYEKL. J was trimmed by 2 bases and V by 5 bases; bases with no gene match: 5. This CDR3 is CASSTGTSGTYEQYF. The CDR3 DNA follows: TGCGCCAGCAGCACAGGGACTAGCGGTACCTACGAGCAGTACTTC.

The chain employs TRBV7-9 and TRBJ1-1; unclear D gene. This CDR3 contains 13 residues. V gave up 5 bases and J gave up 7 bases, with 14 bases separating them. The germline CDR1 and CDR2 sequences are SEHNR and FQNEAQ (reference sequence). CDR3 region: CASSPSGNSEAFF. DNA of the CDR3: TGTGCCAGCAGCCCCAGCGGAAATAGTGAAGCTTTCTTT.

The chain has TRBV5-8 and TRBJ1-1; TRBD1 matches 7 bases. The ends lost 1 base at V and 1 base at J; junction bases unmatched: 10. CDR3 length equals 17 residues. Germline V CDR1 and CDR2: SGHTS, YDEGEE. The CDR3 DNA follows: TGTGCCAGCAGCTTGTTGGAAAACAGGGGAGCGAACACTGAAGCTTTCTTT. This codes for CASSLLENRGANTEAFF.

The V gene is TRBV5-1, the J gene TRBJ2-7; maybe TRBD2 (6 bases). CDR3 length equals 16 residues. V lost 0 bases and J 1 base, leaving 14 bases between the germline ends. The germline CDR1 and CDR2 sequences are SGHRS and YFSETQ. Here the CDR3 DNA reads TGCGCCAGCAGCTTGGCCGGAGGGAGCGTTTCCTACGAGCAGTACTTC. It specifies CASSLAGGSVSYEQYF. Looking up the rest from reference TRBV5-1 and TRBJ2-7 gives the full variable domain: KAGVTQTPRYLIKTRGQQVTLSCSPISGHRSVSWYQQTPGQGLQFLFEYFSETQRNKGNFPGRFSGRQFSNSRSEMNVSTLELGDSALYLCASSLAGGSVSYEQYFGPGTRLTVT.

This sequence joins TRBV15 and TRBJ2-1; D not resolved. This CDR3 spans 15 amino acids. The germline CDR1 and CDR2 sequences are LNHNV and YYDKDF (reference sequence). V lost 3 bases, J lost 0 bases, and 9 bases lay in between. CDR3 in DNA: TGTGCCACCAGCAGCCAGGAAGGCTCCTACAATGAGCAGTTCTTC. Its protein product is CATSSQEGSYNEQFF.

V is TRBV5-1 and J is TRBJ1-1; a possible D gene is TRBD1 (5 bases). The CDR3 runs 12 residues. Between the trimmed V and J ends, which lost 7 bases and 8 bases, there was a span of 15 bases. The germline CDR1 and CDR2 sequences are SGHRS and YFSETQ. CDR3 DNA sequence: TGCGCCAGCCGCCCGGGGGAAGGGGAAGCTTTCTTT. Translating gives CASRPGEGEAFF.

The chain employs TRBV7-9 and TRBJ2-7; 7 positions agree with TRBD2. The V and J ends lost 1 base and 3 bases, in that order; junction bases with no gene match: 12. The germline gives CDR1 SEHNR, CDR2 FQNEAQ (reference sequence). The CDR3 is made up of 17 amino acids. The CDR3 loop is CASSLEETSRLVYEQYF. CDR3 DNA sequence: TGTGCCAGCAGCTTAGAGGAGACTAGCCGCCTTGTCTACGAGCAGTACTTC.

This clone has a single count. The CDR3 sequence is CASSPSGRRETQYF. Written as DNA, the CDR3 is TGTGCCAGCAGTCCCAGCGGGAGAAGGGAGACCCAGTACTTC. The genes are TRBV11-2 and TRBJ2-5, with 8 bases fitting TRBD2. Trimming removed 6 bases from V and 5 bases from J; junction bases left unmatched: 8. The germline V gene encodes CDR1 SGHAT and CDR2 FQNNGV. This CDR3 has 14 residues.

V usage is TRBV12-3 or TRBV12-4 and J usage is TRBJ2-1, with a weak D call TRBD2 (6 bases). This CDR3 region has 13 residues. With 5 bases removed from V and 4 bases from J, the gap between germline ends came to 9 bases. CDR3 bases: TGTGCCAGCAGTACCGGAGGGTACAATGAGCAGTTCTTC. Its translation: CASSTGGYNEQFF.

The chain couples TRBV15 to TRBJ2-1; the match to TRBD2 covers 13 bases. Per germline, CDR1 LNHNV and CDR2 YYDKDF (reference sequence). Unmatched junction bases numbered 2, after V lost 4 bases and J lost 5 bases. CDR3 length: 15 residues. In DNA, the CDR3 is TGTGCCACCAGCAAACTAGCGGGAGGGAACAATGAGCAGTTCTTC. Protein product: CATSKLAGGNNEQFF.

This rearrangement joins TRBV7-9 to TRBJ1-4, with 9 bases matching TRBD1. The junction had 4 bases not matched to a gene; V was cut back by 5 bases and J by 6 bases. Germline V gives CDR1 SEHNR, CDR2 FQNEAQ (reference sequence). This CDR3 is built from 14 residues. CDR3 nucleotide sequence: TGTGCCAGCAGCCTGGACAGGGGAGATGAAAAACTGTTTTTT. Translated: CASSLDRGDEKLFF.

In its sample, this clone was seen a few times. The gene calls are TRBV3-1 (or the pseudogene TRBV3-2) and TRBJ1-1; weak D call: TRBD1 (6 bases). Germline CDR1 and CDR2: LGHDT and YNNKEL (reference sequence). The CDR3 totals 14 residues. The ends were cut back, 4 bases at V and 1 base at J, with 10 bases in the middle. The CDR3 region is CASSLGHTNTEAFF. The CDR3 DNA sequence: TGTGCCAGCAGCCTGGGACATACGAACACTGAAGCTTTCTTT.

The V and J genes are TRBV6-6 and TRBJ2-7; TRBD1 matches 7 bases. The ends lost 7 bases at V and 2 bases at J; junction bases unmatched: 11. Germline-derived CDR1 and CDR2 are MNHNY and SVGAGI (reference sequence). This CDR3 spans 15 amino acids. The CDR3 spells CASIHDRAPAYEQYF. The CDR3 bases are TGTGCCAGCATCCACGACAGGGCTCCAGCCTACGAGCAGTACTTC.

This chain links TRBV11-3 with TRBJ2-1; TRBD1 agrees at 10 bases. After removal of 3 bases from V and 3 bases from J, the junction contained 8 bases not matched to a gene. This CDR3 comprises 17 residues. The germline V gene encodes CDR1 SGHNT and CDR2 YENEEA. As DNA, the CDR3 is TGTGCCAGCAGCTTGAGGGCCGGGACAGGGGACTACAATGAGCAGTTCTTC. Translating gives CASSLRAGTGDYNEQFF.